These 7 T cell receptor beta chains were all obtained from the same sample, sequenced in a study of tumor and adjacent non-tumor tissue in lung cancer. RNA was extracted from bulk tissue without any cell sorting. Three rounds of nested PCR, following a modified ARM-PCR protocol, produced the TCRbeta library. TCRdb reanalysed the multiplex PCR reads using MiXCR and keeps one entry per CDR3 protein. The sample has about 68,000 distinct CDR3 sequences; roughly 56% are singletons. Material: lung tumor tissue. Every receptor here comes from a man aged 45-65 years with non-small cell lung cancer.

Worth noting for this clonotype: One junction end disagrees with the germline gene, perhaps due to a read error. This chain connects TRBV4-1 to TRBJ1-1; D call uncertain. CDR1 is MGHRA, CDR2 YSYEKL, per germline. CDR3 length: 17 amino acids. CDR3 nucleotides: TGCGCCAGCAACCAAGATAGTCTCGTCATCATGAACACTGAAGCTTTCTTT. Protein product: CASNQDSLVIMNTEAFF.

On this clonotype: This may stem from a read error, because a much larger clone lies one nucleotide away. The chain combines TRBV7-9 with TRBJ2-1, with TRBD2 matching 10 bases. Germline V CDR1 and CDR2: SEHNR, FQNEAQ (reference sequence). The CDR3 loop spans 17 amino acids. The CDR3 here is CASSLNQLAGFYSEQFF. In DNA form, the CDR3 reads TGTGCCAGCAGCTTAAACCAACTAGCGGGGTTTTACAGTGAGCAGTTCTTC.

A few counts support this clonotype. At one boundary the junction diverges from the germline segment, which might be a read error. The CDR3 spells CDSSLERTDNDQFF. In DNA, the CDR3 is TGTGACAGCAGCTTGGAACGGACAGACAATGATCAGTTCTTC. V usage is TRBV11-1 and J usage is TRBJ2-1; a possible D gene is TRBD1 (6 bases). This CDR3 spans 14 amino acids. CDR1 and CDR2 (germline): SGHAT, FQDESV (reference sequence).

The CDR3 DNA reads TGTGCCAGCAGCCCAGAGCGGTTCGGGAGTAAGACCCAGTACTTC. Amino acids: CASSPERFGSKTQYF. The chain is built from TRBV11-2 and TRBJ2-5; the D gene is possibly TRBD2 (6 bases). In germline, CDR1 is SGHAT, CDR2 FQNNGV. V was clipped by 5 bases and J by 6 bases, with 19 bases between them. The CDR3 totals 15 residues.

Only one count was recorded for this clonotype. The CDR3 does not end in the conserved phenylalanine or tryptophan, so this is likely a read error. CDR3 protein: CASSLITGGAGEQYL. The DNA of the CDR3 is TGTGCCAGCAGCTTAATTACGGGAGGGGCAGGCGAGCAGTACCTA. The chain carries TRBV7-9 and TRBJ2-7; 8 bases match TRBD2. V lost 2 bases to trimming and J lost 6 bases; unmatched junction nucleotides: 9. The CDR3 consists of 15 residues. The V gene's germline CDR1 is SEHNR and CDR2 FQNEAQ (reference sequence).

Remarks on this clonotype: One base away lies a much larger clone, so this may be a sequencing read error. V is TRBV6-2 or TRBV6-3 and J is TRBJ2-1; D ambiguous. Germline CDR1 reads MNHEY; CDR2 reads SVGEGT. The CDR3 totals 17 residues. Trimming pared 3 bases from V and 0 bases from J, leaving 15 bases between. As DNA, the CDR3 is TGTGCCAGCAGTTATAGGACCCGTGCGAACTCCTACAATGAGCAGTTCTTC. Its translation: CASSYRTRANSYNEQFF.

This clonotype was counted only a few times. This may be a read error, as it is one base from a much larger clone. The chain is built from TRBV4-2 and TRBJ2-7; the match to TRBD1 covers 8 bases. The CDR3 length is 11 residues. CDR1 is LGHNA and CDR2 is YNFKEQ in the germline V gene. The CDR3 spells CTTQGANEQYF. The DNA of the CDR3 is TGTACCACCCAGGGGGCCAACGAGCAGTACTTC.